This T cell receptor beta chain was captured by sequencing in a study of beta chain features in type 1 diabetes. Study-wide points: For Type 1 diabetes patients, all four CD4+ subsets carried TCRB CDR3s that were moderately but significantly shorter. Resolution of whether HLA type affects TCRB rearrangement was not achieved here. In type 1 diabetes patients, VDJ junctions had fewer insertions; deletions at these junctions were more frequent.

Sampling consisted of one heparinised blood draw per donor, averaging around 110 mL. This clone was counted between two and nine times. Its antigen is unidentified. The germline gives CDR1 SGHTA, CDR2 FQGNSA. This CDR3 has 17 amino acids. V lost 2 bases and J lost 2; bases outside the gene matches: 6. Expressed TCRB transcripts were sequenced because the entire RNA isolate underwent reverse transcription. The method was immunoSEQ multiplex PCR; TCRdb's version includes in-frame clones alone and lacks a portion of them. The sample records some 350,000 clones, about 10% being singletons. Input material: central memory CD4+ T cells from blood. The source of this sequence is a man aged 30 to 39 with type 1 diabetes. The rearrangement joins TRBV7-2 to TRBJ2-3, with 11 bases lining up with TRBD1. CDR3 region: CASSLLGTGGFTDTQYF. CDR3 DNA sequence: TGTGCCAGCAGCTTATTGGGGACAGGGGGGTTCACAGATACGCAGTATTTT. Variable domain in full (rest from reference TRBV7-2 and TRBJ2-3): GAGVSQSPSNKVTEKGKDVELRCDPISGHTALYWYRQSLGQGLEFLIYFQGNSAPDKSGLPSDRFSAERTGGSVSTLTIQRTQQEDSAVYLCASSLLGTGGFTDTQYFGPGTRLTVL.